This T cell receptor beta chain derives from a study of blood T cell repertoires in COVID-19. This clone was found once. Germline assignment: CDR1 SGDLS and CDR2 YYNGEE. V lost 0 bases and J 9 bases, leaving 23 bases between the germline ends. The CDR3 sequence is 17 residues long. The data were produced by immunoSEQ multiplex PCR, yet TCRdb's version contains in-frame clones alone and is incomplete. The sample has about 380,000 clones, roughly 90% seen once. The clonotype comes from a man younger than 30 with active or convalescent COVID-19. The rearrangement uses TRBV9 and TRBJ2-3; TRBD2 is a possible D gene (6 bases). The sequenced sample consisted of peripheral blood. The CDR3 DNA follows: TGTGCCAGCAGCGTAGTGGTGGCGGGGAGCCCTAGAAAGACGCAGTATTTT. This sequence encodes CASSVVVAGSPRKTQYF.